A single TCR beta chain is shown here with its context. The antigen remains unidentified. TCRdb's table, derived via immunoSEQ multiplex PCR, lists solely in-frame clones and lacks some. The table has more than 95,000 clones, around 87% seen once. CDR3 length: 13 residues. Trimming took 2 bases from V and 4 from J, leaving 11 bases between them. Per germline, CDR1 SQVTM and CDR2 ANQGSEA. This sample stems from a study of T cell responses to AZD1222 COVID-19 vaccine. Findings of the study overall: Females outnumbered males among donors, who were mostly white British; clonal diversity was possibly underestimated. Spike-spanning, vaccine-associated CD4 TCRs were dominant at 160-218 and 743-854. Spike-specific TCR breadth and depth were elevated following two AZD1222 doses. It was only after the peak T cell response that any repertoires were sampled.

The TCR originated in an adult in good health. The chain combines TRBV29-1 with TRBJ1-1; D gene uncertain. The material was peripheral blood, obtained on day 0 of AZD1222 vaccination. As DNA, the CDR3 is TGCAGCGTTGAACGCTTCTTGGGCACTGAAGCTTTCTTT. Amino acids: CSVERFLGTEAFF.